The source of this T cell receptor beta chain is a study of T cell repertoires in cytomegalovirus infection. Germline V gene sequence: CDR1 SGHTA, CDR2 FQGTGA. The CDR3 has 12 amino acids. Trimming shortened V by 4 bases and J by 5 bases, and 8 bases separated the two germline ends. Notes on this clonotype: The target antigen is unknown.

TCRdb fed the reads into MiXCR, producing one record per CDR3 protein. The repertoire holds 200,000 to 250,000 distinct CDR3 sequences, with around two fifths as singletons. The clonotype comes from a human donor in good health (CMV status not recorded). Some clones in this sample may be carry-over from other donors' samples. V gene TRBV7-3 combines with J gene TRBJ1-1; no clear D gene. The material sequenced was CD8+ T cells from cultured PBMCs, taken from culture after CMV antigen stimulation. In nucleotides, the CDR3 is TGTGCCAGCAGCTCCGAAAGAACTGAAGCTTTCTTT. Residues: CASSSERTEAFF.